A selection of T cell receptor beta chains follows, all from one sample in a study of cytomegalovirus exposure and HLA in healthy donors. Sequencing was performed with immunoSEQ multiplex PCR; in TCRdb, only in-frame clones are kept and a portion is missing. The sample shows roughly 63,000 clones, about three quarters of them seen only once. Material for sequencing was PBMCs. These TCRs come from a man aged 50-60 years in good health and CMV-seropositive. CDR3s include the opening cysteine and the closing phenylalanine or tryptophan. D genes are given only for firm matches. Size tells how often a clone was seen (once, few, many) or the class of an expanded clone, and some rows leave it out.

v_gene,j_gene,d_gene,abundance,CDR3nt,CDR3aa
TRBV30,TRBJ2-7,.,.,TGTGCCTGGAGTGAACGGATGAGCGGTACGACCTACGAGCAGTACTTC,CAWSERMSGTTYEQYF
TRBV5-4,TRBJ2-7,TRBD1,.,TGTGCCAGCAGCTTGGAGGGACAGGGGTACGAGCAGTACTTC,CASSLEGQGYEQYF
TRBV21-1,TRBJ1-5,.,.,TGTGCCAGCACCCTCGGACAGGGGTCGTGCAATCAGCCCCAGCATTTT,CASTLGQGSCNQPQHF
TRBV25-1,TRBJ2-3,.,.,TGTGCCAGCTCAGACAGGTCTAGCACAGATACGCAGTATTTT,CASSDRSSTDTQYF
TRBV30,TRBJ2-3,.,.,TGTGCCGGAAGGGACTCCCTGGGGGATACGCAGTATTTT,CAGRDSLGDTQYF
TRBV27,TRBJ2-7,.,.,TGTGCCAGCAGTCGGGTCGGGGTACCCTACGAGCAGTACTTC,CASSRVGVPYEQYF
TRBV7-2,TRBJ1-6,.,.,TGTGCCAGCAGCTTATTCTCGGGGGGTTCCAAGGGACCCCTCCACTTT,CASSLFSGGSKGPLHF
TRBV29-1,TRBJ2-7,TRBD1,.,TGCAGCGTTTGCACGACAGGGGGCGCGTCCTACGAGCAGTACTTC,CSVCTTGGASYEQYF
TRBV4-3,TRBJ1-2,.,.,TGCGCCAGCAGCCAAGATTTTTGGAGGGATAGTGGCTACACCTTC,CASSQDFWRDSGYTF
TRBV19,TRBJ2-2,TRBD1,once,TGTGCCACCACCCTTCCCGGACAGGGGGGCACCGGGGAGCTGTTTTTT,CATTLPGQGGTGELFF
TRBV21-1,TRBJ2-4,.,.,TGTGCCAGCAGCCGGCAGGGTAACAAAAACATTCAGTACTTC,CASSRQGNKNIQYF
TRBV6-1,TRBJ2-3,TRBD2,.,TGTGCCAGCAGTGAACTCCCCCGACTAGCGGGGCGCCCAGATACGCAGTATTTT,CASSELPRLAGRPDTQYF
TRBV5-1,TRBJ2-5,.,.,TGCGCCAGCAGCCGGGACTTCCAAGAGACCCAGTACTTC,CASSRDFQETQYF
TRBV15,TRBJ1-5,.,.,TGTGCCACCGTTCCAGGGGCAGGCAATCAGCCCCAGCATTTT,CATVPGAGNQPQHF
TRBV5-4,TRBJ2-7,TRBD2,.,TGTGCCAGCAGCCGACCGGGACTAGCGGGGGGATCCTACGAGCAGTACTTC,CASSRPGLAGGSYEQYF
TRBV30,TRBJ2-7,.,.,TGTGCCTGGAGTGTTGGCAGGGTAGAGGACGAGCAGTACTTC,CAWSVGRVEDEQYF
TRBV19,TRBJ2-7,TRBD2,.,TGTGCCAGTACCCCTAGCGGGAGCTTCCCCTACGAGCAGTACTTC,CASTPSGSFPYEQYF
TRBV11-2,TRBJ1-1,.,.,TGTGCCAGCAGCTGGACGCCGGGGGCTGAAGCTTTCTTT,CASSWTPGAEAFF
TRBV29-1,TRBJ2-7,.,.,TGCAGCGTGAAACAGCCTTCCTCCTACGAGCAGTACTTC,CSVKQPSSYEQYF
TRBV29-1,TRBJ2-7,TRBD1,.,TGCAGCGTTGGGACAGGGCCTTACGAGCAGTACTTC,CSVGTGPYEQYF
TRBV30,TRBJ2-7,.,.,TGTGCCTGGAGTGCACAGGGTTACGAGCAGTACTTC,CAWSAQGYEQYF
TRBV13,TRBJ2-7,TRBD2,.,TGTGCCAGCAGCCCCCACATAGCGGGGGGCCTCTCCTACGAGCAGTACTTC,CASSPHIAGGLSYEQYF